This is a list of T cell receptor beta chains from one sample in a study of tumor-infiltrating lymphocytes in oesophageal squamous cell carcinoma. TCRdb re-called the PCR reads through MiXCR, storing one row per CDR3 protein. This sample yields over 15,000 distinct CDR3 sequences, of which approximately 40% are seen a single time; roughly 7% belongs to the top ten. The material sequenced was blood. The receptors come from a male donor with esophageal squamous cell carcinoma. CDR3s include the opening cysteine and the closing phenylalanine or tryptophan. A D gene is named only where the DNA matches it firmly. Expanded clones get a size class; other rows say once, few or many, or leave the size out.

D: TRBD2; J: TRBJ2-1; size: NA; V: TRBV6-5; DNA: TGTGCCAGCAGTTATGCTAGCGGGAGATCGAATGAGCAGTTCTTC; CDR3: CASSYASGRSNEQFF
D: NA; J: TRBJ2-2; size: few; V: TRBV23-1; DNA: TGCGCCAGCAGTCAATCCTCGGGTGGGGTCACCGGGGAGCTGTTTTTT; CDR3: CASSQSSGGVTGELFF
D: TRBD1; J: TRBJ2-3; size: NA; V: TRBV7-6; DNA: TGTGCCAGCAGCCCCGGACAGGAGGCCCCCTGCGAGCAGTATTTT; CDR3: CASSPGQEAPCEQYF
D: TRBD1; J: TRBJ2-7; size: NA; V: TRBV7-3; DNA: TGTGCCAGCAGCATCGGACAGGGAACCTACGAGCAGTACTTC; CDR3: CASSIGQGTYEQYF
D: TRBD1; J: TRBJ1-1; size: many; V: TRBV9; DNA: TGTGCCAGCAGCGTCACAGGGGACGGTGCGAACACTGAAGCTTTCTTT; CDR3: CASSVTGDGANTEAFF
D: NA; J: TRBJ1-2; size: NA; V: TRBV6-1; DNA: TGTGCCAGCAGTGAAGCAGGCTATGGCTACACCTTC; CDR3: CASSEAGYGYTF
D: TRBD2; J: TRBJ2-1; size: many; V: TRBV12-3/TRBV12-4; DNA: TGTGCCAGCAGCTGGACTAGCGGGAACAATGAGCAGTTCTTC; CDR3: CASSWTSGNNEQFF
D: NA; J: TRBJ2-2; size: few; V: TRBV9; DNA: TGTGCCAGCAGCGTAGTGGAGGGTTTCACCGGGGAGCTGTTTTTT; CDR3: CASSVVEGFTGELFF
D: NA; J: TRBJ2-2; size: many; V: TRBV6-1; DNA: TGTGCCAGCAGTGAAGGAGGGGCGAACGCCGGGGAGCTGTTTTTT; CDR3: CASSEGGANAGELFF
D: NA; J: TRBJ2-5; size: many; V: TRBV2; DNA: TGTGCCAGCAGCTGGGACTTTTTAGAGACCCAGTACTTC; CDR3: CASSWDFLETQYF
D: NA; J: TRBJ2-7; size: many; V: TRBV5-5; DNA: TGTGCCAGCAGCTTGGATCCAGGGAAGGTTACCTACGAGCAGTACTTC; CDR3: CASSLDPGKVTYEQYF
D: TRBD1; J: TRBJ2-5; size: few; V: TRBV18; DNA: TGTGCCAGCTCACCTGCCGGGACAGGACAAGAGACCCAGTACTTC; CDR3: CASSPAGTGQETQYF
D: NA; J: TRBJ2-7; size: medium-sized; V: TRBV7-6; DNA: TGTGCCAGCAGCGGGACCATCAACAATGAGCAGTACTTC; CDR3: CASSGTINNEQYF
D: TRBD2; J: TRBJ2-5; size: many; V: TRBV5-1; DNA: TGCGCCAGCAGCTTGGGGCCGACTAGCGGGCAAGAGACCCAGTACTTC; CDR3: CASSLGPTSGQETQYF
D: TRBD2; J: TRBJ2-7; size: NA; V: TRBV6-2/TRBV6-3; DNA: TGTGCCAGCAGTCGGACTAGCGGGGGGGCGACCCCCTACGAGCAGTACTTC; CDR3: CASSRTSGGATPYEQYF
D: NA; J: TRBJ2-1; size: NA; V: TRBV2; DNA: TGTGCCAGCAGTGACCGCGGGCACGAGCAGTTCTTC; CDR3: CASSDRGHEQFF